These 7 T cell receptor beta chains originate from one sample sequenced in a study of shared clonotypes between healthy human individuals. The assay was immunoSEQ multiplex PCR, and TCRdb's table has in-frame clones only and misses some. This sample yields 2 million to 2.5 million clones, of which more than 80% are seen a single time; roughly 0.36% belongs to the top ten. Sample: naive CD4+ T cells from PBMCs. Subset denoted: CD45RA+ positively selected. Source of these receptors: a man younger than 35 in good health. Some clones in this sample may be carry-over from other donors' samples.

As to this clone: Being one base from a much bigger clone, this may be a read error. The sample contains more than one DNA sequence encoding this CDR3. This rearrangement joins TRBV11-2 to TRBJ1-1; D not resolved. Trimming left V 2 bases short and J 1 base short, with 5 bases between. This CDR3 contains 13 residues. Looked up from germline, CDR1 is SGHAT and CDR2 is FQNNGV. This chain's CDR3 is CASSLTGNTEAFF. The CDR3 DNA reads TGTGCCAGCAGCTTAACCGGGAACACTGAAGCTTTCTTT. Combining the CDR3 with reference TRBV11-2 and TRBJ1-1 gives the whole variable domain EAGVAQSPRYKIIEKRQSVAFWCNPISGHATLYWYQQILGQGPKLLIQFQNNGVVDDSQLPKDRFSAERLKGVDSTLKIQPAKLEDSAVYLCASSLTGNTEAFFGQGTRLTVV.

The chain uses TRBV2 and TRBJ1-1, with no clear D. In germline, CDR1 is SNHLY, CDR2 FYNNEI. V lost 4 bases and J 4 bases, leaving 13 bases between the germline ends. The CDR3 is 14 residues long. The CDR3 nucleotides are TGTGCCAGCAGTGGGGTAGTCCGCGGCACTGAAGCTTTCTTT. As protein: CASSGVVRGTEAFF.

The chain joins TRBV7-8 to TRBJ2-5; tentatively, D is TRBD1 or TRBD2 (6 bases each). CDR1 and CDR2 (germline): SGHVS, FQNEAQ. The CDR3 spans 15 residues. Trimming stripped 4 bases from V and 1 base from J, with 13 bases between. CDR3 nucleotide sequence: TGTGCCAGCAGCTCGCGAGGGGGGTTCCAAGAGACCCAGTACTTC. As protein: CASSSRGGFQETQYF. The variable domain in full, completed from reference TRBV7-8 and TRBJ2-5, reads GAGVSQSPRYKVAKRGQDVALRCDPISGHVSLFWYQQALGQGPEFLTYFQNEAQLDKSGLPSDRFFAERPEGSVSTLKIQRTQQEDSAVYLCASSSRGGFQETQYFGPGTRLLVL.

The chain has TRBV2 and TRBJ1-4; tentative D call: TRBD1 (6 bases). Deletions cut 5 bases from V and 0 bases from J, with 7 bases between. The CDR3 has 14 amino acids. Looked up from germline, CDR1 is SNHLY and CDR2 is FYNNEI. The DNA of the CDR3 is TGTGCCAGCAGTTGGACAGCAACTAATGAAAAACTGTTTTTT. The encoded protein is CASSWTATNEKLFF.

The chain joins TRBV27 to TRBJ2-2; D is uncertain. Germline lookup yields CDR1 MNHEY and CDR2 SMNVEV (reference sequence). The V end lost 5 bases, the J end lost 2 bases, and 12 bases lay between the germline ends. The CDR3 is 15 amino acids. CDR3 amino acids: CASSPAWRNTGELFF. The CDR3 nucleotides read TGTGCCAGCAGTCCTGCCTGGCGTAACACCGGGGAGCTGTTTTTT.

The rearrangement uses TRBV7-9 and TRBJ2-2, with 7 bases matching TRBD2. J was trimmed by 4 bases and V by 5 bases; bases with no gene match: 10. Per the germline V gene, CDR1 is SEHNR and CDR2 is FQNEAQ (reference sequence). The CDR3 contains 16 residues. The CDR3 spells CASSPLTRGVTGELFF. CDR3 bases: TGTGCCAGCAGCCCCCTCACTCGGGGGGTCACCGGGGAGCTGTTTTTT.

The chain links TRBV27 to TRBJ2-3; D is possibly TRBD2 (5 bases). The CDR3 contains 15 residues. The V end lost 5 bases, the J end lost 2 bases, and 14 bases lay between the germline ends. Germline assignment: CDR1 MNHEY and CDR2 SMNVEV (reference sequence). CDR3 in DNA: TGTGCCAGCAGTGCACTAGGTCACTCCACAGATACGCAGTATTTT. It specifies CASSALGHSTDTQYF.